The subject of this entry is one T cell receptor (beta chain). The sample comes from a study of identical twins. The CDR3 loop spans 13 amino acids. CDR1 is GTSNPN and CDR2 is SVGIG in the germline V gene (reference sequence). After removal of 1 base from V and 8 bases from J, the junction contained 4 bases not matched to a gene. TCRdb ran MiXCR on the 5' RACE reads and lists one entry per CDR3 protein. The sample holds approximately 700,000 distinct CDR3 sequences, roughly 6.2% seen once. The sequenced material came from naive T cells sorted from blood. The clonotype was recovered from a man aged 18 to 30 in good health. The chain couples TRBV30 to TRBJ1-4; TRBD1 matches 7 bases. CDR3 residues: CAWSGTGEEKLFF. The CDR3 DNA follows: TGTGCCTGGAGTGGTACAGGGGAGGAAAAACTGTTTTTT. Using reference TRBV30 and TRBJ1-4 for the parts outside the CDR3, the full variable domain is SQTIHQWPATLVQPVGSPLSLECTVEGTSNPNLYWYRQAAGRGLQLLFYSVGIGQISSEVPQNLSASRPQDRQFILSSKKLLLSDSGFYLCAWSGTGEEKLFFGSGTQLSVL.